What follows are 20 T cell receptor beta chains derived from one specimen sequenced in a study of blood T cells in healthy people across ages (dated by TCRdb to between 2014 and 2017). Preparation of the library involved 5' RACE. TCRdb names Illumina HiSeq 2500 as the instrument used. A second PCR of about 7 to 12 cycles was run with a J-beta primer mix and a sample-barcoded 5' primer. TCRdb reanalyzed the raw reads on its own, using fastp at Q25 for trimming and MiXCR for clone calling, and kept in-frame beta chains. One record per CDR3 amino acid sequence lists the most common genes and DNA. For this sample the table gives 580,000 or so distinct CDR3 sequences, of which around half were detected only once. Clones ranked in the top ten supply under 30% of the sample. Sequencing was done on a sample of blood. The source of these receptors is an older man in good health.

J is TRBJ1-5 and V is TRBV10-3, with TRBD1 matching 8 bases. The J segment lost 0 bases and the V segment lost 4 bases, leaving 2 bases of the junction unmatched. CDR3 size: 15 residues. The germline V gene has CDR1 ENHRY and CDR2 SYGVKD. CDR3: CAISGTGTSNQPQHF. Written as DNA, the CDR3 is TGTGCCATCAGTGGGACAGGGACTAGCAATCAGCCCCAGCATTTT.

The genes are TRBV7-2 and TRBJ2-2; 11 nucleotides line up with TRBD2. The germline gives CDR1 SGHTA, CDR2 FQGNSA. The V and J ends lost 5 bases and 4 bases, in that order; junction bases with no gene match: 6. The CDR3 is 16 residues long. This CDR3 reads CASSLRLAGSTGELFF. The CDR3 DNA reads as TGTGCCAGCAGCCTTCGACTAGCGGGGAGCACCGGGGAGCTGTTTTTT.

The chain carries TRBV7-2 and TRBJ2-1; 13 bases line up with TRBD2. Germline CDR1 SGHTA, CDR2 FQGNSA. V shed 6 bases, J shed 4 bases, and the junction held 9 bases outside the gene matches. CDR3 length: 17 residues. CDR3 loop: CASSFTSGRGQYNEQFF. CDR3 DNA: TGTGCCAGCAGTTTTACTAGCGGGAGGGGGCAGTACAATGAGCAGTTCTTC. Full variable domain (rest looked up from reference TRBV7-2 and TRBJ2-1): GAGVSQSPSNKVTEKGKDVELRCDPISGHTALYWYRQSLGQGLEFLIYFQGNSAPDKSGLPSDRFSAERTGGSVSTLTIQRTQQEDSAVYLCASSFTSGRGQYNEQFFGPGTRLTVL.

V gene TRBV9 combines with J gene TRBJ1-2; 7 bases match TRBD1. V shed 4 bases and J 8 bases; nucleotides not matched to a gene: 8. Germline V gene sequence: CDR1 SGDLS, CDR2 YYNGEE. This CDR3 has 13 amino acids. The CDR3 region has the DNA TGTGCCAGCAGCAACAGACAGGGTGTCGGCTACACCTTC. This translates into CASSNRQGVGYTF.

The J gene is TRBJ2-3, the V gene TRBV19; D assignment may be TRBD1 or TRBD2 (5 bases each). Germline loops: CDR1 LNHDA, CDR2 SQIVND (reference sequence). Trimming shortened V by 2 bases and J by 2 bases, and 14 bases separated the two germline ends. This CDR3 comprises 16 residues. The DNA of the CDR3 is TGTGCCAGTAGTATACGGGACGGGAAAAACACAGATACGCAGTATTTT. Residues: CASSIRDGKNTDTQYF.

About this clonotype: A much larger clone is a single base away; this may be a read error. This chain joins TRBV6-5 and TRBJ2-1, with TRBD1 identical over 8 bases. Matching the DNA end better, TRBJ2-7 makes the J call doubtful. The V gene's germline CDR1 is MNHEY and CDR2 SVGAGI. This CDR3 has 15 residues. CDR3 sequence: CASRYSNRGYNEQYF. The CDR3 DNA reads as TGTGCCAGCAGGTACTCGAACAGGGGGTACAATGAGCAGTACTTC.

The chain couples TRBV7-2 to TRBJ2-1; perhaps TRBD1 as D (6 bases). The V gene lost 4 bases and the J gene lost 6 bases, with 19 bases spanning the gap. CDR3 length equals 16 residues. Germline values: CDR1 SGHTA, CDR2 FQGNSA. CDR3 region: CASSSGWGRAGNEQFF. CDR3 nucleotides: TGTGCCAGCAGCTCGGGATGGGGGCGGGCGGGCAATGAGCAGTTCTTC.

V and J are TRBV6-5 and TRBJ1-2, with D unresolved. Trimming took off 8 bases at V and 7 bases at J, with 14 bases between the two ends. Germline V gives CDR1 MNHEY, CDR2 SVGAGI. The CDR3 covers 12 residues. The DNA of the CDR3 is TGTGCCAGCGTTGAACTCGGCGGTGGCTACACCTTC. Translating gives CASVELGGGYTF.

In DNA form, the CDR3 reads TGTGCCAGCAGCCAACCGGGGGGGGCGGGACGGATCCCCAGCACAGATACGCAGTATTTT. It encodes CASSQPGGAGRIPSTDTQYF. The chain uses TRBV4-2 and TRBJ2-3, with TRBD2 matching over 8 bases. Germline loops: CDR1 LGHNA, CDR2 YNFKEQ. V lost 2 bases and J lost 0; bases outside the gene matches: 16. CDR3 length: 20 residues.

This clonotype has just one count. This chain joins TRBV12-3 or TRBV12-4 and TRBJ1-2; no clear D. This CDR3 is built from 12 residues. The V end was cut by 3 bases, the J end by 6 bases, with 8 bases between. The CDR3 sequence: CASSLFSDGYTF. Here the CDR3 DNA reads TGTGCCAGCAGTTTGTTTAGCGATGGCTACACCTTC.

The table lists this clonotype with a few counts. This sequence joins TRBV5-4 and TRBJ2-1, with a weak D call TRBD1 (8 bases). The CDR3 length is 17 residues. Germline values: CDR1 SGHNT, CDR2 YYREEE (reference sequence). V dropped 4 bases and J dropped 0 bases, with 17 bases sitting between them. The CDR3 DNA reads TGTGCCAGCAGCCATAGGACAGGGAGGGACTCCTACAATGAGCAGTTCTTC. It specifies CASSHRTGRDSYNEQFF.

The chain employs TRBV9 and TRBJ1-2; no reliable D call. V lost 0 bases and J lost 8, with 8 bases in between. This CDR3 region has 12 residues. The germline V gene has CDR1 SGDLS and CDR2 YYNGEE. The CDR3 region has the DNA TGTGCCAGCAGCGTAGATCGGAACGGCTACACCTTC. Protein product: CASSVDRNGYTF.

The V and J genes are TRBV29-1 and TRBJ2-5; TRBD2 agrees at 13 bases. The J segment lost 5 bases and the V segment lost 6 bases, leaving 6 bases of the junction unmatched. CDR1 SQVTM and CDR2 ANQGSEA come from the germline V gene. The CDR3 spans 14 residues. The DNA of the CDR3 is TGCAGCGTCTCCGGACTAGCGGGAGAGGAGACCCAGTACTTC. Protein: CSVSGLAGEETQYF.

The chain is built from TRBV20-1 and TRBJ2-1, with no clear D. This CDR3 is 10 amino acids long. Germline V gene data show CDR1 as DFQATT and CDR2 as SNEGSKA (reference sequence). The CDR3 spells CSPDHNEQFF. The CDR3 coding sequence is TGCAGCCCTGACCACAATGAGCAGTTCTTC.

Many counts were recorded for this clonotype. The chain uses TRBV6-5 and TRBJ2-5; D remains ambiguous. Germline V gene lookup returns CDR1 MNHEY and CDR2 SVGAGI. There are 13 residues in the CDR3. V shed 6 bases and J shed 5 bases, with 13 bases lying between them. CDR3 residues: CASSDTLGETQYF. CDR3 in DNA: TGTGCCAGCAGCGACACCCTGGGGGAGACCCAGTACTTC.

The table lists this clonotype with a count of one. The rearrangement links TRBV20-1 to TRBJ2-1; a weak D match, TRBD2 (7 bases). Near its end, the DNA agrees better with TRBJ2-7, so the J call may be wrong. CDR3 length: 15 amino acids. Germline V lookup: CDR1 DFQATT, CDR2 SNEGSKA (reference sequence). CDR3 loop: CSARDRRRGANEQYF. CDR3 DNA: TGCAGTGCTAGAGATCGACGTCGGGGGGCGAACGAGCAGTACTTC.

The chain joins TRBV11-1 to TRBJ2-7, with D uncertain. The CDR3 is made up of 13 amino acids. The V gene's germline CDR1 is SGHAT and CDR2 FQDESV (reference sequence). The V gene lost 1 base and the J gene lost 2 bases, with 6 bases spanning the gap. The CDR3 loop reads CASSLEDAYEQYF. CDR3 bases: TGTGCCAGCAGCTTAGAAGACGCCTACGAGCAGTACTTC.

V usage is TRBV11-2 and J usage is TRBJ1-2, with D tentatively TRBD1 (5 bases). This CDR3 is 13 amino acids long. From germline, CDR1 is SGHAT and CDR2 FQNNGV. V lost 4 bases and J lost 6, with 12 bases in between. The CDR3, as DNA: TGTGCCAGCAGCTGGACCGGGGCAGATGGCTACACCTTC. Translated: CASSWTGADGYTF.

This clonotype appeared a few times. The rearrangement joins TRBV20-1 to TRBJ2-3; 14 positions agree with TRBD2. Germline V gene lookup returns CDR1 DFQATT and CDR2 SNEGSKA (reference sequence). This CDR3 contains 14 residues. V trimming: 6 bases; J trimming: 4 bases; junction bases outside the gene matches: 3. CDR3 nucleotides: TGCAGTGCCATGGGACTAGCGGGAGCAGATACGCAGTATTTT. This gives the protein CSAMGLAGADTQYF.

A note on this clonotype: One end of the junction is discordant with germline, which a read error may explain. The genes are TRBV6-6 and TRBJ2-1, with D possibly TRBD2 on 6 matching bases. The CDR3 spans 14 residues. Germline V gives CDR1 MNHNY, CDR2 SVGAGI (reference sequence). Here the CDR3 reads CASSGTYIRETQFF. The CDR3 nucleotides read TGTGCTAGCAGTGGGACGTACATCCGGGAGACCCAGTTCTTC.